The rows below give T cell receptor beta chains drawn from one sample of a study of response to subunit inactivated influenza vaccine. One entry per CDR3 protein results from TCRdb running MiXCR on the RT-PCR reads. The sample lists roughly 650,000 distinct CDR3 sequences; around 14% were seen once. The sample consisted of PBMCs from blood, taken less than 13 days after vaccination. The source is a man aged 50 to 60 who received an inactivated influenza vaccine. The CDR3 runs from the conserved cysteine through the conserved F or W. Not every row has a clone size; where given, it reads once, few, many or a size class.

V,J,size,length,CDR3
TRBV20-1,TRBJ1-4,.,10,CSARREKLFF
TRBV20-1,TRBJ2-3,.,15,CSARDAGQPTDTQYF
TRBV3-1,TRBJ2-1,.,13,CASSETSLREQFF
TRBV29-1,TRBJ2-7,.,13,CSVNRDNSYEQYF
TRBV2,TRBJ1-2,few,15,CASSKGQITNYGYTF
TRBV28,TRBJ2-3,.,16,CASSLVGGLVTDTQYF
TRBV20-1,TRBJ1-5,.,13,CSARQEGNQPQHF
TRBV28,TRBJ2-7,.,14,CASSFFADSYEQYF
TRBV5-1,TRBJ1-3,.,14,CASSLEAAVNTIYF
TRBV2,TRBJ1-5,many,14,CASSELSSNQPQHF
TRBV29-1,TRBJ1-4,.,13,CSVGMGPNEKLFF
TRBV5-5,TRBJ2-7,few,15,CASSLVQGSLDEQYF
TRBV15,TRBJ2-4,many,19,CATSRSPFRAPHGKNIQYF
TRBV6-1,TRBJ2-1,few,13,CASSRTSGDEQFF
TRBV5-1,TRBJ2-7,few,13,CASGTSGSGEQYF
TRBV21-1,TRBJ1-5,few,14,CASVGQPPNQPQHF
TRBV20-1,TRBJ2-1,many,17,CSASAAGTRRSYNEQFF
TRBV5-5,TRBJ2-2,few,16,CASSLGQVSNTGELFF
TRBV10-2,TRBJ1-2,few,14,CASSGGQINYGYTF
TRBV10-2,TRBJ2-7,.,13,CASSEGQGVKQYF
TRBV7-2,TRBJ2-5,.,15,CASSAGGLYQETQYF
TRBV29-1,TRBJ2-1,few,14,CSATGASSYNEQFF